This T cell receptor beta chain was recorded in a study of cytomegalovirus exposure and HLA in healthy donors. Study outcomes and limitations: Later analysis demonstrated an association between a missense DCLRE1C variant and TCR beta V- and J-gene trimming. Presence/absence analysis assumed near-uniform sequencing depth across donors. Later examination showed HLA-associated TCR beta chains had greater clonal expansion than equally common others.

V lost 0 bases to trimming and J lost 7 bases, with 13 bases between them. The CDR3 is 15 amino acids. Germline CDR1 reads SGHTS; CDR2 reads YDEGEE. This clone was picked up one time. Its antigen is unknown. The PCR ran on 60 Vbeta and 13 Jbeta primers. The protocol was immunoSEQ multiplex PCR, while the TCRdb copy is restricted to in-frame clones and leaves out a portion. The table lists about 160,000 clones, around 80% of them singletons. Sequencing was done on a sample of PBMCs. This receptor was obtained from a woman in her 30s in good health and CMV-seropositive. This chain uses TRBV5-8 with TRBJ1-4, with D possibly matching TRBD1 (6 bases). The CDR3 is CASSLGQVPSEKLFF. The CDR3 nucleotides read TGTGCCAGCAGCTTGGGACAGGTCCCCAGTGAAAAACTGTTTTTT. The variable domain in full, completed from reference TRBV5-8 and TRBJ1-4, reads EAGVTQSPTHLIKTRGQQATLRCSPISGHTSVYWYQQALGLGLQFLLWYDEGEERNRGNFPPRFSGRQFPNYSSELNVNALELEDSALYLCASSLGQVPSEKLFFGSGTQLSVL.